This TCR beta chain was captured in a study of shared clonotypes between healthy human individuals. The CDR3 runs to 15 residues. Germline V lookup: CDR1 SEHNR, CDR2 FQNEAQ (reference sequence). The V and J ends lost 3 bases and 1 base respectively, with 9 bases between them. TCRdb's copy holds only in-frame clones and misses some; the assay was immunoSEQ multiplex PCR. The sample yields hundreds of thousands of clones, more than 75% seen once. The unsorted samples had 100 million or so PBMCs used for genomic DNA. The sample consisted of PBMCs. The clonotype comes from a woman in her 40s in good health. Some clones in this sample may be carry-over from other donors' samples. This chain joins TRBV7-9 and TRBJ2-2, with D uncertain. The CDR3 DNA sequence: TGTGCCAGCAGCTTCGGCCAGGTGAACACCGGGGAGCTGTTTTTT. Translation gives CASSFGQVNTGELFF.